This T cell receptor (beta chain) was captured in a study of T cell repertoires in cytomegalovirus infection. Study-level findings and limits: Of the TCR beta families, the public ones yielded a cumulative frequency that identified carriers of CMV plus the relevant HLA. The study found HLA-C-restricted CMV-specific TCR beta clonotypes dominating the ex vivo response.

TCRdb reanalysed the reads using MiXCR and keeps one entry per CDR3 protein. The sample lists roughly 81,000 distinct CDR3 sequences, about 4% occurring once. This CDR3 is built from 13 residues. The V gene's germline CDR1 is LGHNA and CDR2 YSLEER. Deletions cut 4 bases from V and 0 bases from J, with 4 bases between. This clonotype was recorded at least ten times. Its antigen remains unidentified. The chain has TRBV4-3 and TRBJ1-5, with D hard to call. The origin of this receptor is a human donor in good health (CMV status not recorded). Some clones in this sample may be carry-over from other donors' samples. The sequenced material came from PBMCs. This chain's CDR3 is CASSRVSNQPQHF. The CDR3 DNA sequence: TGCGCCAGCAGCCGGGTTAGCAATCAGCCCCAGCATTTT.